This is a list of T cell receptor beta chains from one sample in a study of T cell responses to AZD1222 COVID-19 vaccine. Profiled with immunoSEQ multiplex PCR; TCRdb holds only in-frame clones, not every one. Of about 84,000 clones in the sample, about 82% were seen once. Sequenced material: peripheral blood, taken 28 days after the second AZD1222 dose. Receptors originate from an adult who received the AZD1222 COVID-19 vaccine. Both conserved end residues are trimmed from each CDR3. The D gene is left open where the match is weak.

v_call	d_call	cdr3_aa
TRBV27	NA	ASGDGFGGTQY
TRBV28	NA	ASSSGYEQY
TRBV27	NA	ASSLIRSTNQPQH
TRBV5-5	NA	ASSLQLNEQY
TRBV25-1	NA	ASSEAGARRETQY
TRBV5-8	TRBD1	ASSPGTGGLSLH
TRBV27	TRBD2	ASAPRRVGLAGEETQY
TRBV20-1	NA	SATGGPEGA
TRBV5-4	NA	ASYIMGGNQPQH
TRBV6-5	NA	ASSYSPRAGYGYT
TRBV10-3	NA	ATRPAGTLGYEQY
TRBV5-6	TRBD2	ASSPSAGLGTDTQY
TRBV11-2	NA	ASSLNPTVSSYEQY
TRBV3-1/TRBV3-2	TRBD1	ASSFIKWTGLNTEAF
TRBV7-9	NA	ASSLVQAPVGGNIQY
TRBV7-7	TRBD2	ASSPGLAGAVDTQY
TRBV15	NA	ATSRGPGRTDTQY
TRBV2	NA	ASQEGLATFYEQY
TRBV24-1	NA	ATSDFSGRDTQY
TRBV6-2/TRBV6-3	NA	ASSFRGRGTGELF
TRBV3-1/TRBV3-2	TRBD2	ASSQGLAGALIEQY
TRBV19	TRBD1	ASSSQYRDRGGYT
TRBV28	TRBD1	ASSLQGAGYGYT
TRBV24-1	TRBD1	ATSDHDRGDGYT
TRBV15	TRBD2	ATSRAGLAGRDEQF
TRBV3-1/TRBV3-2	TRBD1	ASSRDRGRYSPLH
TRBV6-2/TRBV6-3	TRBD2	ASSRLADPYNEQF
TRBV28	NA	ASSPGRMITEAF
TRBV7-9	TRBD2	ASSRRGGLNTGELF
TRBV4-1	TRBD1	ASSQEGDRDRGGWAF
TRBV6-6	NA	ASSYSGRGRADTQY